These T cell receptor beta chains were read from a single sample in a study of cytomegalovirus exposure and HLA in healthy donors. TCRdb's table, derived via immunoSEQ multiplex PCR, lists solely in-frame clones and lacks some. The sample lists 100,000 or so clones, approximately 86% occurring once. Sequences were obtained from PBMCs. These receptors originate from a woman aged 18-29 years in good health and CMV-seropositive. The CDR3 runs from the conserved cysteine through the conserved F or W. D genes are given only for firm matches. Some rows have no size entry. The others give once, few or many, or a class for an expanded clone.

d_gene: TRBD1; abundance: few; j_gene: TRBJ1-2; v_gene: TRBV11-3; CDR3aa: CASSFGRGRTANYGYTF; CDR3nt: TGTGCCAGCAGCTTTGGTAGGGGGCGGACGGCTAACTATGGCTACACCTTC
d_gene: .; abundance: .; j_gene: TRBJ2-7; v_gene: TRBV5-1; CDR3aa: CASQGQGLSEQYF; CDR3nt: TGCGCCAGCCAAGGGCAGGGTTTATCCGAGCAGTACTTC
d_gene: TRBD2; abundance: .; j_gene: TRBJ2-2; v_gene: TRBV5-1; CDR3aa: CASSLPGLADTGELFF; CDR3nt: TGCGCCAGCAGCTTACCGGGACTAGCGGACACCGGGGAGCTGTTTTTT
d_gene: TRBD1; abundance: .; j_gene: TRBJ1-2; v_gene: TRBV27; CDR3aa: CASLGTGLNYGYTF; CDR3nt: TGTGCCAGCCTGGGGACAGGACTTAACTATGGCTACACCTTC
d_gene: .; abundance: .; j_gene: TRBJ1-3; v_gene: TRBV30; CDR3aa: CAWNLDSASGNTIYF; CDR3nt: TGTGCCTGGAATCTGGACAGTGCCTCTGGAAACACCATATATTTT
d_gene: .; abundance: .; j_gene: TRBJ2-7; v_gene: TRBV11-3; CDR3aa: CASSVTRRYEQYF; CDR3nt: TGTGCCAGCAGCGTAACACGCCGCTACGAGCAGTACTTC
d_gene: .; abundance: .; j_gene: TRBJ1-2; v_gene: TRBV6-1; CDR3aa: CASSNTGNYGYTF; CDR3nt: TGTGCCAGCTCCAACACAGGAAACTATGGCTACACCTTC
d_gene: .; abundance: .; j_gene: TRBJ2-3; v_gene: TRBV28; CDR3aa: CATADREEDWQYF; CDR3nt: TGTGCCACCGCCGATCGCGAGGAGGATTGGCAGTATTTT
d_gene: .; abundance: .; j_gene: TRBJ2-7; v_gene: TRBV28; CDR3aa: CASRLSTWTDDSYEQYF; CDR3nt: TGTGCCAGCAGACTCTCGACCTGGACAGACGACTCCTACGAGCAGTACTTC
d_gene: .; abundance: .; j_gene: TRBJ2-6; v_gene: TRBV27; CDR3aa: CASSFQTGANVLTF; CDR3nt: TGTGCCAGCAGTTTCCAGACTGGGGCCAACGTCCTGACTTTC
d_gene: .; abundance: .; j_gene: TRBJ1-5; v_gene: TRBV18; CDR3aa: CASSPWGVSNQPQHF; CDR3nt: TGTGCCAGCTCACCATGGGGGGTAAGCAATCAGCCCCAGCATTTT
d_gene: TRBD1; abundance: .; j_gene: TRBJ1-5; v_gene: TRBV6-5; CDR3aa: CASSWTGAVGQPQHF; CDR3nt: TGTGCCAGCAGTTGGACAGGGGCCGTTGGTCAGCCCCAGCATTTT
d_gene: .; abundance: .; j_gene: TRBJ1-1; v_gene: TRBV4-2; CDR3aa: CASTRGGNTEAFF; CDR3nt: TGTGCCAGCACCCGAGGGGGGAACACTGAAGCTTTCTTT
d_gene: TRBD2; abundance: .; j_gene: TRBJ2-3; v_gene: TRBV27; CDR3aa: CASSSTSGGATDTQYF; CDR3nt: TGTGCCAGCAGTTCCACTAGCGGGGGGGCAACAGATACGCAGTATTTT
d_gene: .; abundance: .; j_gene: TRBJ2-7; v_gene: TRBV28; CDR3aa: CAYSPGTSYEQYF; CDR3nt: TGTGCCTATTCACCGGGGACTTCCTACGAGCAGTACTTC
d_gene: .; abundance: .; j_gene: TRBJ1-1; v_gene: TRBV5-1; CDR3aa: CASSLVVDTEAFF; CDR3nt: TGCGCCAGCAGCTTGGTAGTGGACACTGAAGCTTTCTTT
d_gene: TRBD1; abundance: .; j_gene: TRBJ2-7; v_gene: TRBV2; CDR3aa: CASSGTGNEQYF; CDR3nt: TGTGCCAGCAGCGGGACAGGGAACGAGCAGTACTTC
d_gene: TRBD2; abundance: .; j_gene: TRBJ2-7; v_gene: TRBV27; CDR3aa: CASSLLTSGGSYEQYF; CDR3nt: TGTGCCAGCAGTTTATTGACTAGCGGGGGGTCATACGAGCAGTACTTC
d_gene: TRBD2; abundance: .; j_gene: TRBJ2-1; v_gene: TRBV11-3; CDR3aa: CASSARTSGKRNEQFF; CDR3nt: TGTGCCAGCAGTGCTAGGACTAGCGGGAAACGGAATGAGCAGTTCTTC